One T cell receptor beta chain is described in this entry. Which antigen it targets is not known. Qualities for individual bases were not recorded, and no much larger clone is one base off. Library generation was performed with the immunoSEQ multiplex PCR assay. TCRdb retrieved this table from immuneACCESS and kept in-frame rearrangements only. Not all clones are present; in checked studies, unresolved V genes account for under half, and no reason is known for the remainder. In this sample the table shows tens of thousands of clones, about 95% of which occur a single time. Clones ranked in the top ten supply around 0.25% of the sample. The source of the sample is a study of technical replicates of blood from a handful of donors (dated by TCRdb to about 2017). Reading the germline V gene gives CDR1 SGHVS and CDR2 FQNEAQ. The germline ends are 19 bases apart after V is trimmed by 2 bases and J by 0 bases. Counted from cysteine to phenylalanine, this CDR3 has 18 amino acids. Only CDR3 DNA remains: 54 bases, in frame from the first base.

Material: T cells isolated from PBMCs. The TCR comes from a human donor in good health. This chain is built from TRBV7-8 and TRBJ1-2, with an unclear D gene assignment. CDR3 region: CASSLSVLYAATNYGYTF. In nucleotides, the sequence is TGTGCCAGCAGCTTATCGGTTTTGTACGCGGCTACTAACTATGGCTACACCTTC.